The clone carrying this T cell receptor (beta chain) showed up just a few times. Its antigen is currently unknown. This entry comes from a study of T cell repertoires in cytomegalovirus infection. TCRdb re-called the reads through MiXCR, storing one row per CDR3 protein. The table includes about 570,000 distinct CDR3 sequences, approximately 40% detected once. V was clipped by 2 bases and J by 0 bases, with 14 bases between them. The CDR3 length is 16 residues. Germline V gives CDR1 SGHTA, CDR2 FQGNSA. Sequenced material: cultured PBMCs, taken from culture after CMV antigen stimulation. V usage is TRBV7-2 and J usage is TRBJ2-7, with D possibly matching TRBD2 (6 bases). The receptor was derived from a human donor in good health (CMV status not recorded). Some clones in this sample may be carry-over from other donors' samples. This CDR3 is CASSLRAGSGSYEQYF. The CDR3 nucleotides read TGTGCCAGCAGCTTACGGGCGGGATCGGGCTCCTACGAGCAGTACTTC.